This T cell receptor beta chain was documented in a study of blood T cells in healthy people across ages. In this sample, this clonotype turned up a few times. Primed by a sample-barcoded 5' primer and a J-beta primer mix, a second PCR proceeded for 7 to 11 cycles. TCRdb re-called the 5' RACE reads with MiXCR, one entry per CDR3 protein. The data show some 1,500,000 distinct CDR3 sequences, approximately 43% seen once. The clonotype was recovered from a woman under 30 in good health. Sequenced: blood.

The DNA of the CDR3 is TGCAGCGTTGAGAACAGTGGGAGAGGCACTGAAGCTTTCTTT. It yields the protein CSVENSGRGTEAFF. V and J are TRBV29-1 and TRBJ1-1; no clear D. V gave up 3 bases and J gave up 4 bases, with 15 bases separating them. Per germline, CDR1 SQVTM and CDR2 ANQGSEA. The CDR3 covers 14 residues.